This TCR beta chain was retrieved from a study of CD8 T cells in Susac syndrome. The germline CDR1 and CDR2 sequences are KGHSH and LQKENI. The CDR3 loop spans 14 amino acids. The V end was cut by 3 bases, the J end by 0 bases, with 8 bases between. Random hexamers were used to reverse transcribe the RNA input (roughly 0.5 to 1 ug). Amplification of TCR beta CDR3 used immunoSEQ multiplex PCR across 54 Vbeta and 13 Jbeta. One entry per CDR3 protein results from TCRdb running MiXCR on the immunoSEQ multiplex PCR reads. Here the sample spans 100,000 to 150,000 distinct CDR3 sequences, around 96% being singletons.

This TCR derives from a human donor in good health. The chain links TRBV18 to TRBJ1-1; D is perhaps TRBD1 (6 bases). Source material: CD4+ T cells from PBMCs. For the CDR3, the DNA is TGTGCCAGCTCACCCTCAGGGGTGAACACTGAAGCTTTCTTT. It codes for CASSPSGVNTEAFF.